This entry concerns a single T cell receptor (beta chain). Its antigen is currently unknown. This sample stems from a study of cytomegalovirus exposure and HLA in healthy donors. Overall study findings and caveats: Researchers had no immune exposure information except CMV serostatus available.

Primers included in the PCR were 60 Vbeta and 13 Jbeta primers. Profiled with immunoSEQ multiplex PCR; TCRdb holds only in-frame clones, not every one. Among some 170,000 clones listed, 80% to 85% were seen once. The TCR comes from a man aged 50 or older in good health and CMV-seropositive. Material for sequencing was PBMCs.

As DNA, the CDR3 is TGTGCCAGCAGCGTGGGGGGGGCCCTGGGGAATGAGCAGTTCTTC. Its translation: CASSVGGALGNEQFF. The chain links TRBV9 to TRBJ2-1, with a tentative D call TRBD2 (7 bases). The CDR3 runs to 15 residues. The germline V gene encodes CDR1 SGDLS and CDR2 YYNGEE. V lost 2 bases and J lost 7, with 16 bases in between. The full variable domain, with the rest looked up from reference TRBV9 and TRBJ2-1, is DSGVTQTPKHLITATGQRVTLRCSPRSGDLSVYWYQQSLDQGLQFLIQYYNGEERAKGNILERFSAQQFPDLHSELNLSSLELGDSALYFCASSVGGALGNEQFFGPGTRLTVL.